This T cell receptor (beta chain) was recovered during a study of tumor-infiltrating lymphocytes in primary liver carcinoma. Overall study context: Staging placed the tumors at T1-T3 N0M0, and they measured about 4.2 to 10 cm across.

Total RNA and DNA came together from approximately 20-30 mg of bulk tissue without cell sorting. Subjects presented with primary liver carcinoma managed by surgical resection. The input was approximately 500 ng total RNA; TCR beta cDNA was made from it with a constant-region primer. Libraries of TCR beta came from three nested multiplex PCR rounds with slightly modified ARM-PCR. Investigators reported that the first two PCR rounds, at 9 to 11 cycles each, used TRBV1-TRBV30 forward primers with a C-beta reverse primer. In TCRdb, the multiplex PCR reads were re-called with MiXCR into one record per CDR3 protein. The data contain more than 30,000 distinct CDR3 sequences, around 80% of them seen just once; the ten biggest clones take up 37%. The CDR3 is 14 amino acids. Germline CDR1 SGHRS, CDR2 YFSETQ. Trimming took off 4 bases at V and 2 bases at J, with 12 bases between the two ends.

The source is a man in his forties with primary liver carcinoma and hepatitis B virus infection. The chain carries TRBV5-1 and TRBJ1-2; D uncertain. The material sequenced was tumor-adjacent normal liver tissue. The CDR3 DNA reads as TGCGCCAGCAGCCTGGTGATACCAAACTATGGCTACACCTTC. It is translated as CASSLVIPNYGYTF.